Each of the 28 T cell receptor beta chains below was sequenced from the same sample in a study of blood T cell repertoires in COVID-19. This table comes from immunoSEQ multiplex PCR, and its TCRdb copy is limited to in-frame clones, with some not included. The sample yields fewer than 400,000 clones, 89% seen once. The material sequenced was PBMCs or T cells enriched from blood (not recorded which). These TCRs come from a woman aged 25-40 years who had recovered from COVID-19.

V gene TRBV2 combines with J gene TRBJ1-5, with D possibly TRBD1 on 5 matching bases. Germline assignment: CDR1 SNHLY and CDR2 FYNNEI. V lost 5 bases and J 3 bases, leaving 11 bases between the germline ends. The CDR3 contains 14 residues. This CDR3 is CASSLGPTNQPQHF. CDR3 nucleotide sequence: TGTGCCAGCAGTCTGGGGCCCACCAATCAGCCCCAGCATTTT.

The chain recombines TRBV28 with TRBJ2-5; D is possibly TRBD2 (6 bases). With 3 bases removed from V and 0 bases from J, the gap between germline ends came to 8 bases. The CDR3 consists of 14 residues. The germline CDR1 and CDR2 sequences are MDHEN and SYDVKM. The CDR3, as DNA: TGTGCCAGCAGTTTTGGGGGGTACCAAGAGACCCAGTACTTC. This sequence encodes CASSFGGYQETQYF.

This clone was recorded once. This chain connects TRBV5-1 to TRBJ1-6, with 7 bases fitting TRBD1. The trim removed 4 bases at V and 1 base at J, leaving 5 bases unmatched. The germline gives CDR1 SGHRS, CDR2 YFSETQ. This CDR3 has 16 amino acids. The CDR3 region is CASSRTGGSYNSPLHF. CDR3 sequence (DNA): TGCGCCAGCAGCCGGACAGGAGGATCCTATAATTCACCCCTCCACTTT.

The J gene is TRBJ2-1, the V gene TRBV4-1, with 12 bases aligning to TRBD2. The ends lost 0 bases at V and 6 bases at J; junction bases unmatched: 6. CDR1 MGHRA and CDR2 YSYEKL come from the germline V gene. The CDR3 is 17 residues long. The CDR3 sequence: CASSQDLTSGSFNEQFF. The CDR3, as DNA: TGCGCCAGCAGCCAAGACCTGACTAGCGGGAGTTTCAATGAGCAGTTCTTC.

The V call is TRBV6-5, the J call TRBJ1-1; 7 bases align to TRBD1. The germline V gene encodes CDR1 MNHEY and CDR2 SVGAGI. Trimming at V came to 10 bases and at J to 5 bases, leaving 7 bases not matched to a gene. The CDR3 is made up of 12 amino acids. The CDR3 loop reads CAIQGVGTEAFF. CDR3 bases: TGTGCCATTCAGGGGGTAGGGACTGAAGCTTTCTTT.

The chain links TRBV3-1 (or the pseudogene TRBV3-2) to TRBJ1-2, with D possibly being TRBD1 (5 bases). CDR3 length: 16 residues. Germline CDR1 LGHDT, CDR2 YNNKEL (reference sequence). Trimming removed 0 bases from V and 3 bases from J, with 14 bases in between. The CDR3 is CASSQDRGWGDYGYTF. CDR3 nucleotide sequence: TGTGCCAGCAGCCAAGATAGAGGCTGGGGGGACTATGGCTACACCTTC.

This chain uses TRBV19 with TRBJ1-4, with no clear D. Germline loops: CDR1 LNHDA, CDR2 SQIVND (reference sequence). With 3 bases removed from V and 0 bases from J, the gap between germline ends came to 11 bases. CDR3 length equals 16 residues. The CDR3 DNA follows: TGTGCCAGTAGTATTCCGGGGTCGGCAACTAATGAAAAACTGTTTTTT. This gives the protein CASSIPGSATNEKLFF.

The chain is built from TRBV29-1 and TRBJ2-5; unclear D gene. Deletions cut 2 bases from V and 0 bases from J, with 10 bases between. Germline CDR1 SQVTM, CDR2 ANQGSEA. The CDR3 spans 14 residues. The CDR3 loop is CSVELVVYQETQYF. As DNA, the CDR3 is TGCAGCGTTGAATTAGTAGTGTACCAAGAGACCCAGTACTTC.

The rearrangement links TRBV11-3 to TRBJ2-7; D is unclear. The length of the CDR3 is 17 residues. The V gene lost 2 bases and the J gene lost 2 bases, with 19 bases spanning the gap. Looked up from germline, CDR1 is SGHNT and CDR2 is YENEEA. The CDR3 loop reads CASSLNPRYFFAYEQYF. Here the CDR3 DNA reads TGTGCCAGCAGCTTAAATCCTAGGTATTTCTTTGCCTACGAGCAGTACTTC.

The CDR3 sequence is CASSLSQGTRSEQYF. CDR3 bases: TGTGCCAGCAGCTTATCCCAGGGCACCCGTTCCGAGCAGTACTTC. The J gene is TRBJ2-7, the V gene TRBV7-2; D is perhaps TRBD1 (5 bases). V was shortened by 2 bases and J by 6 bases, with 17 bases between the two germline ends. The CDR3 is 15 amino acids. CDR1 SGHTA and CDR2 FQGNSA come from the germline V gene.

This sequence joins TRBV7-3 and TRBJ2-5; 7 bases align to TRBD2. The CDR3 has 15 residues. CDR1 and CDR2 from the germline V gene are SGHTA and FQGTGA. V lost 8 bases to trimming and J lost 4 bases; unmatched junction nucleotides: 13. Here the CDR3 DNA reads TGTGCCAGCGCCCCGGGGGGAGAGGGAGGAGAGACCCAGTACTTC. Its protein product is CASAPGGEGGETQYF.

The V call is TRBV6-5, the J call TRBJ2-7; 9 nucleotides line up with TRBD1. Trimming at V came to 7 bases and at J to 4 bases, leaving 11 bases not matched to a gene. Looked up from germline, CDR1 is MNHEY and CDR2 is SVGAGI. The CDR3 extends over 15 amino acids. The CDR3 spells CASTPRPGQGYEQYF. DNA for the CDR3: TGTGCCAGCACCCCCCGTCCGGGACAGGGTTACGAGCAGTACTTC.

J is TRBJ1-5 and V is TRBV5-6; 7 bases are shared with TRBD1. CDR1 and CDR2 from the germline V gene are SGHDT and YYEEEE. The J segment lost 5 bases and the V segment lost 4 bases, leaving 9 bases of the junction unmatched. The CDR3 sequence is 15 residues long. The CDR3 is CASSPRGTAHQPQHF. CDR3 in DNA: TGTGCCAGCAGCCCTAGGGGGACAGCACATCAGCCCCAGCATTTT.

This clone was recorded once. The CDR3 sequence is CASGAGGTYEQYF. For the CDR3, the DNA is TGCGCCAGCGGGGCGGGAGGTACCTACGAGCAGTACTTC. The V call is TRBV5-1, the J call TRBJ2-7; 8 bases fit TRBD2. The germline gives CDR1 SGHRS, CDR2 YFSETQ. The CDR3 has 13 amino acids. Losses at the gene ends were 7 bases for V and 2 bases for J; bases not matched to a gene: 5.

This chain connects TRBV7-2 to TRBJ1-2, with D possibly TRBD1 on 5 matching bases. Germline CDR1 SGHTA, CDR2 FQGNSA. V lost 5 bases to trimming and J lost 5 bases, with 18 bases between them. The CDR3 has 15 residues. The CDR3: CASSLREGLGYGYTF. The CDR3 nucleotides read TGTGCCAGCAGCCTGCGGGAGGGGCTTGGGTATGGCTACACCTTC.

J is TRBJ1-6 and V is TRBV2, with D possibly matching TRBD1 (6 bases). The CDR3 is made up of 13 amino acids. Trimming took 7 bases from V and 10 from J, leaving 14 bases between them. Germline assignment: CDR1 SNHLY and CDR2 FYNNEI. CDR3: CASNQGQGSPLHF. The CDR3 region has the DNA TGTGCCAGCAACCAGGGGCAGGGCTCACCCCTCCACTTT.

Turning to this clone: The same CDR3 is also encoded by other DNA sequences in this sample. The chain combines TRBV12-3 or TRBV12-4 with TRBJ1-1; 7 bases align to TRBD1. J was trimmed by 3 bases and V by 3 bases; bases with no gene match: 1. The CDR3 contains 13 residues. The CDR3 spells CASSLTGYTEAFF. CDR3 nucleotides: TGTGCCAGCAGTTTGACAGGGTACACTGAAGCTTTCTTT.

This clone was seen a single time. The chain is built from TRBV6-6 and TRBJ2-1; tentative D call: TRBD1 (5 bases). V dropped 6 bases and J dropped 10 bases, with 16 bases sitting between them. Germline assignment: CDR1 MNHNY and CDR2 SVGAGI (reference sequence). The CDR3 is 13 residues long. CDR3 loop: CASRIQGVGEQFF. CDR3 in DNA: TGTGCCAGCAGAATCCAAGGGGTCGGGGAGCAGTTCTTC.

V is TRBV30 and J is TRBJ1-1; D is unresolved. This CDR3 is built from 11 residues. Germline V gene data show CDR1 as GTSNPN and CDR2 as SVGIG (reference sequence). Trimming took off 2 bases at V and 7 bases at J, with 8 bases between the two ends. CDR3 in amino acids: CAWSSFIEAFF. The DNA for the CDR3 is TGTGCCTGGAGTAGCTTTATTGAAGCTTTCTTT.

The chain links TRBV6-5 to TRBJ2-7, with 7 nucleotides matching TRBD1. With 7 bases clipped from V and 2 bases from J, the junction kept 8 bases outside the gene matches. The CDR3 spans 14 residues. Germline V gene data show CDR1 as MNHEY and CDR2 as SVGAGI. The CDR3 bases are TGTGCCAGCACGGAGGACAGGATGACCTACGAGCAGTACTTC. This encodes CASTEDRMTYEQYF.

The chain links TRBV18 to TRBJ1-4, with 7 nucleotides matching TRBD1. This CDR3 is built from 14 residues. Germline V gives CDR1 KGHSH, CDR2 LQKENI. V dropped 6 bases and J dropped 4; count of bases not matched to a gene: 5. CDR3 protein: CASSPGTDNEKLFF. As DNA, the CDR3 is TGTGCCAGCTCCCCCGGGACAGATAATGAAAAACTGTTTTTT.

This chain connects TRBV29-1 to TRBJ1-1; 10 positions match TRBD1. Trimming cost V 4 bases and J 3 bases; bases outside gene matches: 11. Germline V gene lookup returns CDR1 SQVTM and CDR2 ANQGSEA. CDR3 length: 16 residues. CDR3 protein: CSVGGDRGLKDTEAFF. In nucleotides, the CDR3 is TGCAGCGTTGGGGGAGACAGGGGGCTTAAGGACACTGAAGCTTTCTTT.

V usage is TRBV6-5 and J usage is TRBJ1-3, with 8 bases matching TRBD1. Losses at the gene ends were 6 bases for V and 4 bases for J; bases not matched to a gene: 8. Germline loops: CDR1 MNHEY, CDR2 SVGAGI. CDR3 length: 15 residues. This CDR3 is CASRTDRGTGNTIYF. CDR3 coding DNA: TGTGCCAGCAGGACCGACAGGGGAACGGGAAACACCATATATTTT.

The CDR3 coding sequence is TGCGCCAGCAGCCAAGAGGGGAGACAGGCGCCAGCCGGCTACACCTTC. This codes for CASSQEGRQAPAGYTF. The chain combines TRBV4-1 with TRBJ1-2; possibly TRBD1 for D (6 bases). V was pared by 0 bases and J by 8 bases, with 19 bases between. The germline CDR1 and CDR2 sequences are MGHRA and YSYEKL. The CDR3 extends over 16 amino acids.

This sequence joins TRBV11-2 and TRBJ2-1; 7 nucleotides align to TRBD1. This CDR3 comprises 13 residues. CDR1 is SGHAT and CDR2 is FQNNGV in the germline V gene. The ends lost 5 bases at V and 9 bases at J; junction bases unmatched: 7. As DNA, the CDR3 is TGTGCCAGCAGCCCTAGGGGGCTTTCTGAGCAGTTCTTC. Encoded protein: CASSPRGLSEQFF.

This sequence joins TRBV4-2 and TRBJ1-3; no reliable D call. Germline loops: CDR1 LGHNA, CDR2 YNFKEQ. V was trimmed by 0 bases and J by 0 bases, leaving 18 bases between them. This CDR3 comprises 19 residues. The CDR3 reads CASSQDEVVGYSSGNTIYF. The DNA of the CDR3 is TGTGCCAGCAGCCAAGACGAGGTGGTCGGTTATAGCTCTGGAAACACCATATATTTT.

V usage is TRBV3-1 (or the pseudogene TRBV3-2) and J usage is TRBJ2-1, with D unresolved. The CDR3 has 14 amino acids. Trimming stripped 4 bases from V and 5 bases from J, with 12 bases between. Per germline, CDR1 LGHDT and CDR2 YNNKEL (reference sequence). Here the CDR3 DNA reads TGTGCCAGCAGCCTACAGATTCAGAACAATGAGCAGTTCTTC. Protein product: CASSLQIQNNEQFF.

This chain connects TRBV14 to TRBJ1-2; D unresolved. Trimming took 4 bases from V and 2 from J, leaving 14 bases between them. Germline CDR1 SGHDN, CDR2 FVKESK. The CDR3 runs 15 residues. The CDR3: CASSRSLGGNYGYTF. CDR3 DNA sequence: TGTGCCAGCAGCCGAAGCCTAGGAGGGAACTATGGCTACACCTTC. The entire variable domain, with the rest obtained from reference TRBV14 and TRBJ1-2, is as follows: EAGVTQFPSHSVIEKGQTVTLRCDPISGHDNLYWYRRVMGKEIKFLLHFVKESKQDESGMPNNRFLAERTGGTYSTLKVQPAELEDSGVYFCASSRSLGGNYGYTFGSGTRLTVV.